A selection of T cell receptor beta chains follows, all from one sample in a study of cytomegalovirus exposure and HLA in healthy donors. This table comes from immunoSEQ multiplex PCR, and its TCRdb copy is limited to in-frame clones, with some not included. This sample has under 120,000 clones; less than 80% occur once, and the top ten carry 3% to 4%. The sequencing sample was made of PBMCs. These receptors were taken from a woman between 40 and 55 years old in good health and CMV-seronegative. The CDR3 runs from the conserved cysteine through the conserved F or W. A D gene is named only where the DNA matches it firmly. For some rows the clone size is stated as once, few or many, or as a class when expanded; others skip it.

j_gene,abundance,v_gene,d_gene,CDR3nt,CDR3aa
TRBJ2-1,few,TRBV19,TRBD2,TGTGCCAGTAGTATAACACTAGCGGGAGAGGCTGAGCAGTTCTTC,CASSITLAGEAEQFF
TRBJ1-2,NA,TRBV5-1,NA,TGCGCCAGCAGCTTGGCCGTCGCGGAGGATGGCTACACCTTC,CASSLAVAEDGYTF
TRBJ2-3,NA,TRBV11-2,TRBD2,TGTGCCAGCAGCTTCAATAGCGGGGGAGGAGATACGCAGTATTTT,CASSFNSGGGDTQYF
TRBJ1-1,NA,TRBV30,NA,TGTGCCTGGAGTGTACCCGGGAACACTGAAGCTTTCTTT,CAWSVPGNTEAFF
TRBJ1-5,few,TRBV19,NA,TGTGCCAGTAGTCCTAGAGGTCAGCCCCAGCATTTT,CASSPRGQPQHF
TRBJ2-7,NA,TRBV5-1,TRBD2,TGCGCCAGCAGCGTGGGACTATCCGCCTACGAGCAGTACTTC,CASSVGLSAYEQYF
TRBJ2-6,NA,TRBV10-3,NA,TGTGCCATCAGTGGAGGCTCTGGGGCCAACGTCCTGACTTTC,CAISGGSGANVLTF
TRBJ2-1,NA,TRBV27,TRBD1,TGTGCCAGCAGTTTAAGGGAAAAGGGGGCAGGGAATGAGCAGTTCTTC,CASSLREKGAGNEQFF
TRBJ2-2,NA,TRBV11-2,NA,TGTGCCAGCAGCCGCGGAGGGGGCCCCACCGGGGAGCTGTTTTTT,CASSRGGGPTGELFF
TRBJ1-3,NA,TRBV28,NA,TGTGCCAGCAGTTTATCTTCAGGGGTCGGAAACACCATATATTTT,CASSLSSGVGNTIYF
TRBJ2-7,NA,TRBV28,TRBD2,TGTGCCAGCAGCCGGACTAGCGGGATCTACGAGCAGTACTTC,CASSRTSGIYEQYF
TRBJ1-2,NA,TRBV11-3,TRBD1,TGTGCCAGCAGCTCTCAGGGGGAAGGCTACACCTTC,CASSSQGEGYTF
TRBJ2-7,NA,TRBV6-5,TRBD2,TGTGCCAGCAGTTACGGGACTAGCGAAGGGTCCTACGAGCAGTACTTC,CASSYGTSEGSYEQYF
TRBJ1-1,NA,TRBV30,TRBD1,TGTGCCTTGCACCGGGACAGCACCACTGAAGCTTTCTTT,CALHRDSTTEAFF
TRBJ2-7,NA,TRBV4-3,NA,TGCGCCAGCAGCCAAGGGGCTTCAGCCTACGAGCAGTACTTC,CASSQGASAYEQYF
TRBJ2-2,NA,TRBV4-3,TRBD1,TGCGCCAGCAGCCCACTTAAACAGGGGGCCGGGGAGCTGTTTTTT,CASSPLKQGAGELFF
TRBJ2-1,NA,TRBV9,TRBD2,TGTGCCAGCAGCGCGGGACTAGAGGGTGGTGAGCAGTTCTTC,CASSAGLEGGEQFF
TRBJ2-7,NA,TRBV2,TRBD1,TGTGCCAGCAGTCCCGGGACAGGGGTGCGAGAGCAGTACTTC,CASSPGTGVREQYF
TRBJ2-3,NA,TRBV28,NA,TGTGCCAGTGGGGCAGGAGCAACAGATACGCAGTATTTT,CASGAGATDTQYF
TRBJ1-1,NA,TRBV7-2,NA,TGTGCCAGCAGCAACCCTCCCAGGGCCCTTCTCATGAACACTGAAGCTTTCTTT,CASSNPPRALLMNTEAFF
TRBJ2-1,NA,TRBV6-4,NA,TGTGCCAGCAGTGCACGGGGCGGGGCTGGCCGGAGCTCCTACAATGAGCAGTTCTTC,CASSARGGAGRSSYNEQFF
TRBJ2-7,NA,TRBV28,NA,TGTGCCAGCAGTTTCGACTTTTGGCAGAGTCGGAGCTCCTACGAGCAGTACTTC,CASSFDFWQSRSSYEQYF
TRBJ1-1,NA,TRBV30,NA,TGTGCCTGGAGTGTACGGGAGGACTGGGAAACTGAAGCTTTCTTT,CAWSVREDWETEAFF
TRBJ2-4,once,TRBV27,NA,TGTGCCAGCAGTCCCCGGAGGGCGGAGGGCATTCAGTACTTC,CASSPRRAEGIQYF
TRBJ2-1,NA,TRBV28,TRBD2,TGTGCCAGCAACCGCGTATCGACTAGCGGGAGCTACAATGAGCAGTTCTTC,CASNRVSTSGSYNEQFF
TRBJ1-1,NA,TRBV30,NA,TGTGCCTGGAATCGGGGAGTTAAGGACACTGAAGCTTTCTTT,CAWNRGVKDTEAFF
TRBJ2-3,NA,TRBV5-1,TRBD2,TGCGCCAGCAGCTTCGGTTTGAGTGGACTAGCGGCATTCACGCAGTATTTT,CASSFGLSGLAAFTQYF
TRBJ2-1,NA,TRBV11-3,TRBD2,TGTGCCAGCAGCTTTAACCGGGAGGTCGACAATGAGCAGTTCTTC,CASSFNREVDNEQFF
TRBJ2-7,NA,TRBV6-1,TRBD1,TGTGCCAGCAGTGAGGGGACAGGGGTCTACGAGCAGTACTTC,CASSEGTGVYEQYF
TRBJ1-2,NA,TRBV14,NA,TGTGCCAGCAGCCTTCCCGGAGGACGGGGCTACACCTTC,CASSLPGGRGYTF
TRBJ2-1,NA,TRBV7-6,TRBD1,TGTGCCAGCAGCCGGACAGGGGGCACTCCCGGCAATGAGCAGTTCTTC,CASSRTGGTPGNEQFF
TRBJ2-5,NA,TRBV18,NA,TGTGCCAGCTCAGCTCAGAAACAAGAGACCCAGTACTTC,CASSAQKQETQYF
TRBJ2-1,NA,TRBV20-1,NA,TGCAGTGTCGATGGGAGGGGGGAGCAGTTCTTC,CSVDGRGEQFF
TRBJ2-7,NA,TRBV5-4,NA,TGTGCCAGCAGCTTGGGCAGGAACCAATGGTACGAGCAGTACTTC,CASSLGRNQWYEQYF
TRBJ2-7,NA,TRBV7-6,NA,TGTGCCAGCAGCTTAGTCGTACAGGGCCACGAGCAGTACTTC,CASSLVVQGHEQYF
TRBJ2-3,NA,TRBV21-1,NA,TGTGCCAGCAGCTCCCGGGACAGAACGCAGTATTTT,CASSSRDRTQYF
TRBJ2-1,NA,TRBV9,NA,TGTGCCAGCAGCGTACCGGGACTGCACAATGAGCAGTTCTTC,CASSVPGLHNEQFF